Sequencing of this T cell receptor beta chain was carried out in a study of spatial heterogeneity in lung cancer. Time point specified: sample taken at primary tumor resection. Unsorted whole RNA from tumor, nontumor lung or frozen PBMC underwent sequencing. TCRdb processed the 5' RACE reads anew with MiXCR; each CDR3 protein has one entry. The table has more than 75,000 distinct CDR3 sequences, 10% to 15% seen once. The CDR3 contains 17 residues. Trimming took 4 bases from V and 5 from J, leaving 21 bases between them. Germline-derived CDR1 and CDR2 are SGDLS and YYNGEE. The sequence was collected from a male donor with early-stage non-small cell lung cancer. Sequences were derived from PBMCs, sampled at surgery. The chain uses TRBV9 and TRBJ2-2; D gene ambiguous. The CDR3 loop reads CASSSENLGLPTGELFF. CDR3 DNA sequence: TGTGCCAGCAGCTCCGAGAACCTTGGCCTTCCTACCGGGGAGCTGTTTTTT.